Listed below are T cell receptor beta chains from one sample, sequenced in a study of OX40 agonist ivuxolimab in advanced cancers. Generated by immunoSEQ multiplex PCR, the TCRdb table keeps only in-frame clones and is missing some. The table records around 84,000 clones, around 93% of them present only once. This specimen was CD4+ or CD8+ T cells sorted from blood, taken in a trial of the OX40 agonist ivuxolimab. These receptors were collected from an adult with an advanced solid tumor such as melanoma, head and neck, liver or kidney cancer. CDR3s include the opening cysteine and the closing phenylalanine or tryptophan. Each record gives: D gene, J gene, clone size, V gene, CDR3 DNA, CDR3 protein. The D gene is left open where the match is weak. Where a row states a size, it is once, few, many or the class of an expanded clone; other rows omit it.

>NA|TRBJ1-1|NA|TRBV2
TGTGCCAGCAGTACGTCTTTGAGAACTGAAGCTTTCTTT
CASSTSLRTEAFF
>NA|TRBJ1-1|once|TRBV6-6
TGTGCCAGCAGTCCCACTAGGGGCGGGAACACTGAAGCTTTCTTT
CASSPTRGGNTEAFF
>TRBD1|TRBJ2-2|NA|TRBV18
TGTGCCAGCTCACTCCAGACAGGGTTTGCCTCCCGGACCACCGGGGAGCTGTTTTTT
CASSLQTGFASRTTGELFF
>NA|TRBJ1-2|NA|TRBV29-1
TGCAGCGTTGAAGCTGGCCACGGCTCTGGCTACACCTTC
CSVEAGHGSGYTF
>TRBD1|TRBJ2-1|once|TRBV5-8
TGTGCCAGCAGCTTAGTAGGGGGCCCCTACAATGAGCAGTTCTTC
CASSLVGGPYNEQFF
>TRBD2|TRBJ2-1|NA|TRBV5-4
TGTGCCAGCAGCTTGGGACTAGCGGGAGACTTGGGTGAGCAGTTCTTC
CASSLGLAGDLGEQFF
>NA|TRBJ2-3|NA|TRBV9
TGTGCCAGCAGCGTAGCTCCTACAGGCGTTAGCACAGATACGCAGTATTTT
CASSVAPTGVSTDTQYF
>NA|TRBJ2-7|NA|TRBV6-5
TGTGCCAGCAGTTATATGATAACGGGGGAGCAGTACTTC
CASSYMITGEQYF
>NA|TRBJ1-1|NA|TRBV7-9
TGTGCCAGCAGCTCCCAGGGGCACACTGAAGCTTTCTTT
CASSSQGHTEAFF
>TRBD2|TRBJ2-1|NA|TRBV11-3
TGTGCCAGCAGCTTGAGCAGGCTAGCGGGAGGGCCGGGCTCCTACAATGAGCAGTTCTTC
CASSLSRLAGGPGSYNEQFF
>NA|TRBJ2-7|NA|TRBV4-1
TGCGCCAGCAGCCAAGAGCTTATCTGGGCTGCGCAGTACTTC
CASSQELIWAAQYF
>NA|TRBJ1-4|NA|TRBV11-1
TGTGCCAGCAGCTTAAGGCCAGGGGTTCTCTCGGAACTGTTTTTT
CASSLRPGVLSELFF
>NA|TRBJ1-5|NA|TRBV4-1
TGCGCCAGCAGCCAACCGTGGCTTTATAGCAATCAGCCCCAGCATTTT
CASSQPWLYSNQPQHF
>NA|TRBJ2-1|NA|TRBV6-5
TGTGCCAGCAGTTACAGAGGATTGGTGGGGGATGAGCAGTTCTTC
CASSYRGLVGDEQFF
>TRBD2|TRBJ2-3|once|TRBV7-2
TGTGCCACCAGCTCCTTTAGCGGGAGGATGCTGGATACGCAGTATTTT
CATSSFSGRMLDTQYF
>NA|TRBJ1-3|NA|TRBV27
TGTGCCAGCAGTCCGCTTTTGCGGGGGCCCTCTGGAAACACCATATATTTT
CASSPLLRGPSGNTIYF
>NA|TRBJ1-4|NA|TRBV19
TGTGCCAGTAATCCGGTCGCTGCAACTAATGAAAAACTGTTTTTT
CASNPVAATNEKLFF
>TRBD2|TRBJ2-7|NA|TRBV7-2
TGTGCCAGCAGCACCGGGGGGGGAGCGTACGAGCAGTACTTC
CASSTGGGAYEQYF
>NA|TRBJ2-2|NA|TRBV5-1
TGCGCCAGCAGCCCCTCCTACGGGCCCGGGGAGCTGTTTTTT
CASSPSYGPGELFF
>NA|TRBJ2-2|NA|TRBV6-5
TGTGCCAGCAAGGTCCGCCAGACCGGGGAGCTGTTTTTT
CASKVRQTGELFF